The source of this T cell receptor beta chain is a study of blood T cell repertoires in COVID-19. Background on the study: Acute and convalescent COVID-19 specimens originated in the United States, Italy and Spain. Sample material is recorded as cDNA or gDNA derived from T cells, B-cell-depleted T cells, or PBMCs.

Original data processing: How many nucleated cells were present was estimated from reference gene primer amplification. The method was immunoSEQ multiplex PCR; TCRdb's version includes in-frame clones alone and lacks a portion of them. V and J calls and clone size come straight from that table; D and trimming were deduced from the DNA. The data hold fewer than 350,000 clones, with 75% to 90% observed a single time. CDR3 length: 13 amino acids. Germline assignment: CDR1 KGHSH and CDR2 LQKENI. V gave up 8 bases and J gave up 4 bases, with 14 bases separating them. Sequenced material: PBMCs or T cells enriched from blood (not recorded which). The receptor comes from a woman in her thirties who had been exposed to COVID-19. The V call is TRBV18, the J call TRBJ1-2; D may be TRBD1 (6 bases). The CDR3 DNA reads TGTGCCAGCGAAACAGACAGGAGCTATGGCTACACCTTC. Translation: CASETDRSYGYTF. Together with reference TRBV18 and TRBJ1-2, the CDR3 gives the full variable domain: NAGVMQNPRHLVRRRGQEARLRCSPMKGHSHVYWYRQLPEEGLKFMVYLQKENIIDESGMPKERFSAEFPKEGPSILRIQQVVRGDSAAYFCASETDRSYGYTFGSGTRLTVV.